These 5 T cell receptor beta chains came from one sample sequenced in a study of PD-L1 blockade in urothelial cancer. The method was immunoSEQ multiplex PCR; TCRdb's version includes in-frame clones alone and lacks a portion of them. The table has under 120,000 clones, about 85% seen once. The sample was PBMCs, taken around atezolizumab (anti-PD-L1) treatment. These receptors all come from a man aged 50-60 years with urothelial cancer.

The rearrangement joins TRBV2 to TRBJ2-1; 8 bases map to TRBD1. V lost 6 bases to trimming and J lost 12 bases; unmatched junction nucleotides: 10. The CDR3 has 13 residues. The V gene's germline CDR1 is SNHLY and CDR2 FYNNEI. The CDR3 DNA reads as TGTGCCAGCAGCCCGAGGACAGGGCTGGGGCAGTTCTTC. As protein: CASSPRTGLGQFF.

The chain recombines TRBV5-4 with TRBJ2-3; 15 bases align to TRBD2. V lost 0 bases and J lost 2; bases outside the gene matches: 1. This CDR3 contains 17 residues. Germline loops: CDR1 SGHNT, CDR2 YYREEE (reference sequence). The CDR3 region is CASSLGTSGRVTDTQYF. The CDR3 nucleotides read TGTGCCAGCAGCTTGGGGACTAGCGGGAGGGTCACAGATACGCAGTATTTT.

The rearrangement joins TRBV27 to TRBJ1-2; the match to TRBD1 covers 12 bases. The J segment lost 8 bases and the V segment lost 6 bases, leaving 10 bases of the junction unmatched. The germline V gene encodes CDR1 MNHEY and CDR2 SMNVEV (reference sequence). CDR3 length: 15 residues. Written as DNA, the CDR3 is TGTGCCAGCAGATTAAAGGGACAGGGGGCGCTGGGCTACACCTTC. This gives the protein CASRLKGQGALGYTF.

The chain combines TRBV12-5 with TRBJ2-6; TRBD2 is a possible D gene (5 bases). This CDR3 is built from 20 residues. Trimming removed 1 base from V and 0 bases from J, with 19 bases in between. Looked up from germline, CDR1 is LGHNT and CDR2 is FRNRAP. CDR3 region: CASGLAPRGAEVSGANVLTF. CDR3 DNA: TGTGCTAGTGGTTTGGCCCCAAGAGGAGCGGAGGTCTCTGGGGCCAACGTCCTGACTTTC.

The CDR3 region has the DNA TGTGCCAGCAGCAAAGGGGGGGAAGGGCAGCCCCAGCATTTT. Translation gives CASSKGGEGQPQHF. This chain links TRBV28 with TRBJ1-5; perhaps TRBD1 as D (6 bases). Germline V gene data show CDR1 as MDHEN and CDR2 as SYDVKM. The V end was cut by 6 bases, the J end by 7 bases, with 16 bases between. The CDR3 extends over 14 amino acids.